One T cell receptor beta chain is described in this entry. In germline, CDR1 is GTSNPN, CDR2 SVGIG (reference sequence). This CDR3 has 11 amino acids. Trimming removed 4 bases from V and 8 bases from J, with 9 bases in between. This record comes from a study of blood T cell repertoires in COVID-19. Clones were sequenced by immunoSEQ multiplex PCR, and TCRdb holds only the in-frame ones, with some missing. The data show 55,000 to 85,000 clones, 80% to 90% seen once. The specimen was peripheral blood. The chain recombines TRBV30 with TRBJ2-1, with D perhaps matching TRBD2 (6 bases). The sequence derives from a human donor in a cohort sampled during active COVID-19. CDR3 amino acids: CAWNWGDEQFF. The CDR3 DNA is TGTGCCTGGAATTGGGGGGATGAGCAGTTCTTC.